This T cell receptor beta chain derives from a study of T cell responses to AZD1222 COVID-19 vaccine. Clones were sequenced by immunoSEQ multiplex PCR, and TCRdb holds only the in-frame ones, with some missing. The sample consists of approximately 190,000 clones, 80% to 90% of them appearing once. Germline CDR1 MDHEN, CDR2 SYDVKM. Trimming cost V 6 bases and J 4 bases, with 15 bases left between them. This CDR3 has 14 amino acids. The rearrangement links TRBV28 to TRBJ1-2; D is possibly TRBD1 (6 bases). The receptor comes from an adult in good health. The sequencing here drew on peripheral blood, taken on day 0 of MenACWY control vaccination. The CDR3 nucleotides are TGTGCCAGCAGGGCCCAGGGGCTCGGCTATGGCTACACCTTC. This encodes CASRAQGLGYGYTF.